This passage covers 19 T cell receptor beta chains from one sample sequenced in a study of cytomegalovirus exposure and HLA in healthy donors. Amplification used 60 Vbeta primers and 13 Jbeta primers. Clones were sequenced by immunoSEQ multiplex PCR, and TCRdb holds only the in-frame ones, with some missing. The sample shows 110,000 to 150,000 clones, around a tenth of them seen only once. The sequencing input was PBMCs. Receptors were obtained from a male donor in good health and CMV-seronegative.

V usage is TRBV21-1 and J usage is TRBJ2-3; TRBD2 reflects the table's D call only, with no check against the DNA. TRBV21-1 is a pseudogene locus. The CDR3 totals 19 residues. CDR3 region: CASSKACGLAGGLTDTQYF. Written as DNA, the CDR3 is TGTGCCAGCAGCAAAGCATGTGGGCTAGCGGGGGGGCTTACAGATACGCAGTATTTT.

This rearrangement joins TRBV15 to TRBJ2-4; possibly TRBD2 for D (5 bases). There are 16 residues in the CDR3. Germline CDR1 and CDR2: LNHNV and YYDKDF (reference sequence). V lost 0 bases and J 6 bases, leaving 15 bases between the germline ends. The CDR3 DNA sequence: TGTGCCACCAGCAGAGATCGGGCCCCAACTAGAAACATTCAGTACTTC. Translated, it gives CATSRDRAPTRNIQYF.

The V and J genes are TRBV18 and TRBJ1-2, with 7 bases matching TRBD1. The CDR3 sequence is 14 residues long. Germline CDR1 and CDR2: KGHSH and LQKENI. With 6 bases clipped from V and 5 bases from J, the junction kept 9 bases outside the gene matches. CDR3 DNA sequence: TGTGCCAGCTCCCGGGACAGAAGGGAGTATGGCTACACCTTC. Translating it yields CASSRDRREYGYTF. The full variable domain, with the rest looked up from reference TRBV18 and TRBJ1-2, is NAGVMQNPRHLVRRRGQEARLRCSPMKGHSHVYWYRQLPEEGLKFMVYLQKENIIDESGMPKERFSAEFPKEGPSILRIQQVVRGDSAAYFCASSRDRREYGYTFGSGTRLTVV.

The chain employs TRBV2 and TRBJ2-1, with TRBD2 as a possible D gene (6 bases). V was cut by 10 bases and J by 3 bases, with 13 bases left in between. In germline, CDR1 is SNHLY, CDR2 FYNNEI. The CDR3 has 13 residues. CDR3 DNA sequence: TGTGCCACGCACGGGGGTCACTACAATGAGCAGTTCTTC. Its translation: CATHGGHYNEQFF.

This clone was observed many times. This sequence joins TRBV19 and TRBJ1-1; possible D gene TRBD1, 5 bases. Trimming shortened V by 5 bases and J by 9 bases, and 16 bases separated the two germline ends. The CDR3 length is 13 residues. Germline CDR1 and CDR2: LNHDA and SQIVND (reference sequence). CDR3 in DNA: TGTGCCAGTAGTGCTACAGGAGTGAACAAAGCTTTCTTT. It translates to CASSATGVNKAFF. The variable domain in full, with the rest retrieved from reference TRBV19 and TRBJ1-1, is DGGITQSPKYLFRKEGQNVTLSCEQNLNHDAMYWYRQDPGQGLRLIYYSQIVNDFQKGDIAEGYSVSREKKESFPLTVTSAQKNPTAFYLCASSATGVNKAFFGQGTRLTVV.

A few counts support this clone. The V gene is TRBV28, the J gene TRBJ2-7; D perhaps matches TRBD1 (6 bases). The V end lost 5 bases, the J end lost 4 bases, and 15 bases lay between the germline ends. CDR1 is MDHEN and CDR2 is SYDVKM in the germline V gene. The CDR3 has 14 residues. CDR3 residues: CASSIRYREYEQYF. Written as DNA, the CDR3 is TGTGCCAGCAGTATCCGGTACAGGGAATACGAGCAGTACTTC. Based on the CDR3 plus reference TRBV28 and TRBJ2-7, the full variable domain is DVKVTQSSRYLVKRTGEKVFLECVQDMDHENMFWYRQDPGLGLRLIYFSYDVKMKEKGDIPEGYSVSREKKERFSLILESASTNQTSMYLCASSIRYREYEQYFGPGTRLTVT.

The CDR3 region has the DNA TGTGCCAGCATTGGGGCGGCAAATTCACCCCTCCACTTT. Its protein product is CASIGAANSPLHF. This chain connects TRBV6-1 to TRBJ1-6; D might be TRBD1 (5 bases). This CDR3 has 13 amino acids. The V gene lost 7 bases and the J gene lost 7 bases, with 11 bases spanning the gap. Germline V gene data show CDR1 as MNHNS and CDR2 as SASEGT.

This chain connects TRBV28 to TRBJ1-1; D is unclear. There are 16 residues in the CDR3. The germline gives CDR1 MDHEN, CDR2 SYDVKM. V was pared by 6 bases and J by 0 bases, with 17 bases between. For the CDR3, the DNA is TGTGCCAGCAGCCTATCCCCCGAGGACTTGAACACTGAAGCTTTCTTT. As protein: CASSLSPEDLNTEAFF. Filled out from reference TRBV28 and TRBJ1-1, the complete variable domain reads DVKVTQSSRYLVKRTGEKVFLECVQDMDHENMFWYRQDPGLGLRLIYFSYDVKMKEKGDIPEGYSVSREKKERFSLILESASTNQTSMYLCASSLSPEDLNTEAFFGQGTRLTVV.

J is TRBJ2-1 and V is TRBV4-3; 10 bases align to TRBD1. V lost 4 bases and J lost 3; bases outside the gene matches: 3. The CDR3 is 15 residues long. Germline CDR1 reads LGHNA; CDR2 reads YSLEER. CDR3 in amino acids: CASSLDRGSYNEQFF. CDR3 bases: TGCGCCAGCAGCCTGGACAGGGGGAGCTACAATGAGCAGTTCTTC.

This chain connects TRBV2 to TRBJ2-4, with TRBD2 identical over 10 bases. The CDR3 sequence is 20 residues long. Trimming removed 2 bases from V and 0 bases from J; junction bases left unmatched: 13. Looked up from germline, CDR1 is SNHLY and CDR2 is FYNNEI. The DNA for the CDR3 is TGTGCCAGCAGTGAATTTTTGAGCGGGAGGGCCAGTGGAGCCAAAAACATTCAGTACTTC. Translated: CASSEFLSGRASGAKNIQYF.

This clone has only a few counts. This rearrangement joins TRBV5-1 to TRBJ2-2, with a tentative D call TRBD2 (6 bases). Deletions cut 4 bases from V and 7 bases from J, with 11 bases between. The CDR3 has 13 residues. Per germline, CDR1 SGHRS and CDR2 YFSETQ. In DNA, the CDR3 is TGCGCCAGCAGCCCCGGAGGGATCGGGGAGCTGTTTTTT. Amino acid sequence: CASSPGGIGELFF.

This chain connects TRBV5-1 to TRBJ2-3; the match to TRBD2 covers 7 bases. V trimming: 4 bases; J trimming: 2 bases; junction bases outside the gene matches: 13. CDR3 length equals 17 residues. CDR1 and CDR2 from the germline V gene are SGHRS and YFSETQ. CDR3 coding DNA: TGCGCCAGCAGCGCACTAACGAGCGGGACCTCCACAGATACGCAGTATTTT. As protein: CASSALTSGTSTDTQYF.

The V gene is TRBV7-8, the J gene TRBJ1-1, with D unclear. With 1 base removed from V and 3 bases from J, the gap between germline ends came to 12 bases. The germline CDR1 and CDR2 sequences are SGHVS and FQNEAQ. This CDR3 is 15 amino acids long. The CDR3 coding sequence is TGTGCCAGCAGCTTAGACCACAGCCGCGACACTGAAGCTTTCTTT. Amino acid sequence: CASSLDHSRDTEAFF.

This chain connects TRBV19 to TRBJ1-5; D call uncertain. The CDR3 has 15 amino acids. Trimming left V 3 bases short and J 5 bases short, with 14 bases between. The germline gives CDR1 LNHDA, CDR2 SQIVND (reference sequence). CDR3 residues: CASSISGLNDQPQHF. In DNA form, the CDR3 reads TGTGCCAGTAGTATCAGCGGGCTAAATGATCAGCCCCAGCATTTT.

This clone appeared a few times. The chain has TRBV27 and TRBJ2-6; D is perhaps TRBD1 (6 bases). Germline CDR1 and CDR2: MNHEY and SMNVEV (reference sequence). The length of the CDR3 is 20 residues. V was clipped by 2 bases and J by 4 bases, with 24 bases between them. The CDR3, as DNA: TGTGCCAGCAGTTTAGGCAGGGGATCCCATAGTTTTATGGGGGCCAACGTCCTGACTTTC. The encoded protein is CASSLGRGSHSFMGANVLTF.

This clone showed up just a few times. The chain has TRBV5-6 and TRBJ1-1, with D perhaps TRBD1 (5 bases). CDR3 size: 15 residues. Germline lookup yields CDR1 SGHDT and CDR2 YYEEEE. V lost 1 base and J 4 bases, leaving 14 bases between the germline ends. The CDR3 protein is CASSLRGGAGTEAFF. As DNA, the CDR3 is TGTGCCAGCAGCTTGCGCGGAGGGGCGGGCACTGAAGCTTTCTTT. Drawing the rest from reference TRBV5-6 and TRBJ1-1, the complete variable domain is DAGVTQSPTHLIKTRGQQVTLRCSPKSGHDTVSWYQQALGQGPQFIFQYYEEEERQRGNFPDRFSGHQFPNYSSELNVNALLLGDSALYLCASSLRGGAGTEAFFGQGTRLTVV.

The chain has TRBV28 and TRBJ1-2, with 12 nucleotides matching TRBD1. V trimming: 3 bases; J trimming: 4 bases; junction bases outside the gene matches: 9. Germline V gene sequence: CDR1 MDHEN, CDR2 SYDVKM. This CDR3 comprises 17 residues. As DNA, the CDR3 is TGTGCCAGCAGTTTCCCGGCCGGGACAGGGGGCCGCTATGGCTACACCTTC. Its protein product is CASSFPAGTGGRYGYTF.

This clone was seen a few times. V and J are TRBV7-2 and TRBJ2-5, with 10 positions matching TRBD2. The CDR3 length is 15 residues. Germline loops: CDR1 SGHTA, CDR2 FQGNSA. V was pared by 5 bases and J by 5 bases, with 8 bases of the junction left unmatched. The CDR3 DNA reads TGTGCCAGCAGCCTTCTAGCGGGAGTCTGGGAGACCCAGTACTTC. The encoded protein is CASSLLAGVWETQYF.

This sequence joins TRBV4-1 and TRBJ2-1, with 7 bases lining up with TRBD2. Germline V gives CDR1 MGHRA, CDR2 YSYEKL. The CDR3 length is 17 residues. The trim removed 4 bases at V and 8 bases at J, leaving 17 bases unmatched. The CDR3 spells CASSRVGGGGLPDEQFF. Here the CDR3 DNA reads TGCGCCAGCAGCCGCGTGGGGGGGGGAGGGTTACCCGATGAGCAGTTCTTC.